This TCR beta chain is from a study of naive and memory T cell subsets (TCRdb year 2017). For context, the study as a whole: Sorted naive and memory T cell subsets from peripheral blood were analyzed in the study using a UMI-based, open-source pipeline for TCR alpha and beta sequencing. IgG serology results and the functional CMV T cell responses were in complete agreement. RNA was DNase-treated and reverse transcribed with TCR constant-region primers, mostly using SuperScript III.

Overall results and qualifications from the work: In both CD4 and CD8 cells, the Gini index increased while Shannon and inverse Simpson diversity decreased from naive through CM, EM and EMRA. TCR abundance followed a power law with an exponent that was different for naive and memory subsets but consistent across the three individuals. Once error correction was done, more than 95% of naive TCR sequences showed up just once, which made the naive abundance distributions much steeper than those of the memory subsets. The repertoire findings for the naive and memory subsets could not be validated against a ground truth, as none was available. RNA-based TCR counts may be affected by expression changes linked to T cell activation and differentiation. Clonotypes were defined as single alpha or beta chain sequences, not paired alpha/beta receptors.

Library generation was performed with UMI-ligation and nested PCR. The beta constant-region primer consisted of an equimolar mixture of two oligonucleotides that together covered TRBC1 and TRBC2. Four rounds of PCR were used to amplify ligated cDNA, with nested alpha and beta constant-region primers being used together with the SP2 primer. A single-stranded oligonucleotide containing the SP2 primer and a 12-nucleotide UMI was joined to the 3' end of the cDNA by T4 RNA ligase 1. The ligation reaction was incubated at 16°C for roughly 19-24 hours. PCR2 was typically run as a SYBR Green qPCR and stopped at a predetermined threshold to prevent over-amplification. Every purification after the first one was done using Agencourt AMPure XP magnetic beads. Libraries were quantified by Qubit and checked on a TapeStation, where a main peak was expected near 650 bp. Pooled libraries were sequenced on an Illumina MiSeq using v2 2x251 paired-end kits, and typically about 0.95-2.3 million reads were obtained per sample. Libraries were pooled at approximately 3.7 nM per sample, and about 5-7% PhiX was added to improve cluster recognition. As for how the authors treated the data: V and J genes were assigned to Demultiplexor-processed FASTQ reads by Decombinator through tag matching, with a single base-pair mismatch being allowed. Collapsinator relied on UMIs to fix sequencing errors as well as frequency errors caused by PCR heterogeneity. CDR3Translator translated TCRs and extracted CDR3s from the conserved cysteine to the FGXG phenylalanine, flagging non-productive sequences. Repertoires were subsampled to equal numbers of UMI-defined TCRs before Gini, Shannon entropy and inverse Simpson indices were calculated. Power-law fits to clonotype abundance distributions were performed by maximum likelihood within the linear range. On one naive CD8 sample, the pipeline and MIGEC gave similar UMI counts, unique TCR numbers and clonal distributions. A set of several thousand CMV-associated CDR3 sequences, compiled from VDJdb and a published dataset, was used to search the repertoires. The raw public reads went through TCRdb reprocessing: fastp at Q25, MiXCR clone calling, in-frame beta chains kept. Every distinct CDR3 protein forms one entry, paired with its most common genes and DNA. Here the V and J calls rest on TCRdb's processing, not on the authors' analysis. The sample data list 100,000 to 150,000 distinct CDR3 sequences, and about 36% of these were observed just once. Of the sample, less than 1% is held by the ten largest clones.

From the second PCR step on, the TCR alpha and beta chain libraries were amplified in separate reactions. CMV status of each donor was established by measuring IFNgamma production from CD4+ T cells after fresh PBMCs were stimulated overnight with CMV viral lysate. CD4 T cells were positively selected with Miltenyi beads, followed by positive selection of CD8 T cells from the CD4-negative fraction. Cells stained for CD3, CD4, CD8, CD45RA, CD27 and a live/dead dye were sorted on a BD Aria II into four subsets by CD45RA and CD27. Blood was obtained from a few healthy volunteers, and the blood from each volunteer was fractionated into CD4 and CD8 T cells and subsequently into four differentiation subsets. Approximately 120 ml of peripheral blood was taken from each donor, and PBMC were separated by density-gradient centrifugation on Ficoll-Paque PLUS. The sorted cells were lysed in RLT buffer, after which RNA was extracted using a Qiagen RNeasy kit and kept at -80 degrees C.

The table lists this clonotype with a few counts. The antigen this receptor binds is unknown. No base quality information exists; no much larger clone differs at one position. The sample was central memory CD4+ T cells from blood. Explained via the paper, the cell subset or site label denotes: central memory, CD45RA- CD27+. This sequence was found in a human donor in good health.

Here is the DNA: TGCAGTGCTAGAGAGAGGAAGCGGGCCACCGGGGAGCTGTTTTTT. The translation is CSARERKRATGELFF. This receptor chain uses TRBV20-1 and TRBJ2-2, with TRBD2 tentatively as D gene (6 bases match). CDR3 length: 15 amino acids, cysteine to phenylalanine. Only CDR3 DNA remains: 45 bases, in frame from the first base. Trimming takes 0 bases from V and 4 bases from J, and the germline ends sit 12 bases apart. CDR1 and CDR2, per the germline V gene (reference sequence), are DFQATT and SNEGSKA.